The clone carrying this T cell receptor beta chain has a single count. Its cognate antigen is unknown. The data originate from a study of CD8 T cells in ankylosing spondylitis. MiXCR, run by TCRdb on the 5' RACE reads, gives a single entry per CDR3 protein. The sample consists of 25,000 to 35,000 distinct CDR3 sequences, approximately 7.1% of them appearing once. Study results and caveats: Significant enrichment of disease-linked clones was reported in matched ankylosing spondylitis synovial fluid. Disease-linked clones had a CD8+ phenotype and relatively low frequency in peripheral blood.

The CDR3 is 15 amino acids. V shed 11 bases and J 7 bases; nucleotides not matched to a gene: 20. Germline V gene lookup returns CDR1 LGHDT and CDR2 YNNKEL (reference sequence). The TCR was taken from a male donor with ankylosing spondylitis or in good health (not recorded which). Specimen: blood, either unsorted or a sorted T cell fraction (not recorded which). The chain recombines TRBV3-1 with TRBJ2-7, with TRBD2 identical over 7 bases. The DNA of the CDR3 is TGTGCCTCCTGCCAAGGAGGGAGGGTCTACGGGGAGCAGTACTTC. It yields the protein CASCQGGRVYGEQYF.